Sequencing of this TCR beta chain was carried out in a study of regulatory T cells in long-lasting Graves disease. Whole-study results and caveats: Favoring TRBV28, TRBJ1-2 and TRBJ2-5 was a feature seen in persistent disease.

Time point indicated: persistent/refractory GD, antithyroid drugs over 5 years with positive TRAb. Extracted RNA from PBMCs served as the source of the TCR library. The CDR3 covers 12 residues. V was clipped by 7 bases and J by 7 bases, with 11 bases between them. Germline CDR1 and CDR2: MDHEN and SYDVKM. Building of the TCR beta libraries involved iRepertoire HTBI primers and Arm-PCR of CDR3 regions. Using its own MiXCR run on the multiplex PCR reads, TCRdb lists one record per CDR3 protein. Among 700,000 or so distinct CDR3 sequences, 25% to 35% were seen once, and the ten largest hold around 42%. Remarks on this clonotype: The target antigen is unknown.

The clonotype originates from a female donor with Graves disease. This specimen was peripheral blood mononuclear cells (PBMCs), taken when the disease was refractory, from a patient treated with antithyroid drugs. V and J are TRBV28 and TRBJ1-5; no definite D call. DNA for the CDR3: TGTGCCAGCACCACCAATTTACAGCCCCAGCATTTT. Translating gives CASTTNLQPQHF. Complete variable domain (other parts from reference TRBV28 and TRBJ1-5): DVKVTQSSRYLVKRTGEKVFLECVQDMDHENMFWYRQDPGLGLRLIYFSYDVKMKEKGDIPEGYSVSREKKERFSLILESASTNQTSMYLCASTTNLQPQHFGDGTRLSIL.